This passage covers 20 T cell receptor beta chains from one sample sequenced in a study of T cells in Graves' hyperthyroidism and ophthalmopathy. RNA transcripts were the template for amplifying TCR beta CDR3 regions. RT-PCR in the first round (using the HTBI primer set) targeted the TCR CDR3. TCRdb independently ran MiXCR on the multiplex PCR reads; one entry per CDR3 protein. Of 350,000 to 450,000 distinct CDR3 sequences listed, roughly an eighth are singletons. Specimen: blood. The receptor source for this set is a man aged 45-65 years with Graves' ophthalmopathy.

CDR3 DNA sequence: TGTGCCAGCAGCTTAGCAGTCCACGAGCAGTACTTC. Translating it yields CASSLAVHEQYF. The chain couples TRBV11-2 to TRBJ2-7; the D is unclear. Trimming removed 1 base at V and 5 bases at J, with 6 bases between. The V gene's germline CDR1 is SGHAT and CDR2 FQNNGV. The CDR3 is 12 amino acids.

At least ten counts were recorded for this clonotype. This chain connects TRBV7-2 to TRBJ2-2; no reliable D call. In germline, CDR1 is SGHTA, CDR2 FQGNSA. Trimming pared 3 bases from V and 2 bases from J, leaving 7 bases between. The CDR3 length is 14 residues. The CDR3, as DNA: TGTGCCAGCAGCTTCGTCCGAAACACCGGGGAGCTGTTTTTT. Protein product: CASSFVRNTGELFF.

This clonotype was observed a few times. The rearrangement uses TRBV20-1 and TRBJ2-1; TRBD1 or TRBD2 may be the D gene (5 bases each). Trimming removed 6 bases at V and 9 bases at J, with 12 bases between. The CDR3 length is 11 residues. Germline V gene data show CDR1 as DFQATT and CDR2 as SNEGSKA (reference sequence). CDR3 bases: TGCAGTGCACCGGGACGAGGTGAGCAGTTCTTC. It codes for CSAPGRGEQFF.

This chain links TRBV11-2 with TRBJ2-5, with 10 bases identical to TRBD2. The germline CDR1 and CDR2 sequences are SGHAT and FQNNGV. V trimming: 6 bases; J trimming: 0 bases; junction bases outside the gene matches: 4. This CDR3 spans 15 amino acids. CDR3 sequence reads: CASSISGRYQETQYF. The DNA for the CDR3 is TGTGCCAGCAGTATTAGCGGGAGGTACCAAGAGACCCAGTACTTC.

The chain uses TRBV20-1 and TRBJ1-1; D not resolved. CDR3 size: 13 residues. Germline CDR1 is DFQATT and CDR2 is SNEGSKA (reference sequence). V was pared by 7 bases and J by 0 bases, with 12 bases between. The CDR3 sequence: CSGTTPLNTEAFF. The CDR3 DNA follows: TGCAGTGGAACGACTCCCCTGAACACTGAAGCTTTCTTT.

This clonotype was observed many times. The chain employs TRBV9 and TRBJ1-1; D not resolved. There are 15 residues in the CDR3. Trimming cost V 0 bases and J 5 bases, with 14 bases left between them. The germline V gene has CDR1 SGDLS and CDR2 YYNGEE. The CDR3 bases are TGTGCCAGCAGCGTAGGAACGAGGGCAAAGACTGAAGCTTTCTTT. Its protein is CASSVGTRAKTEAFF.

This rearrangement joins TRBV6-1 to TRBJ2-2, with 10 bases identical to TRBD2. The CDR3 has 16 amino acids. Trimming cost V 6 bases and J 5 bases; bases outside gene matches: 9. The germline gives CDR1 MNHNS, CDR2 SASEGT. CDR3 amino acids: CASSPGLAVKTGELFF. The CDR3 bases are TGTGCCAGCAGCCCCGGACTAGCGGTCAAAACCGGGGAGCTGTTTTTT.

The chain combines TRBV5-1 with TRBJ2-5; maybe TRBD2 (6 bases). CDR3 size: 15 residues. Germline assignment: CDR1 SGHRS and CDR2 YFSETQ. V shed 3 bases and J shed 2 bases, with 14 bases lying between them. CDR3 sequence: CASSSPGLLQETQYF. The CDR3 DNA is TGCGCCAGCAGCTCCCCGGGACTGCTTCAAGAGACCCAGTACTTC.

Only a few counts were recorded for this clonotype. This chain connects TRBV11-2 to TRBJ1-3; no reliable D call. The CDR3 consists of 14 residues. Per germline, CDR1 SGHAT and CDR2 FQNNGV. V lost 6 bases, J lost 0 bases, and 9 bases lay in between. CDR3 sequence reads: CASSRPTSGNTIYF. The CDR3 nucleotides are TGTGCCAGCAGTAGACCAACCTCTGGAAACACCATATATTTT.

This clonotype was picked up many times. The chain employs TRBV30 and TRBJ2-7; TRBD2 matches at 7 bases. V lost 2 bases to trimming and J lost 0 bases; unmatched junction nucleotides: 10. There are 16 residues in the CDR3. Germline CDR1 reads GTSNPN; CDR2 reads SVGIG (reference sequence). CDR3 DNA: TGTGCCTGGAGTTCCTTGTGGGTAGCGGGCTCCTACGAGCAGTACTTC. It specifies CAWSSLWVAGSYEQYF.

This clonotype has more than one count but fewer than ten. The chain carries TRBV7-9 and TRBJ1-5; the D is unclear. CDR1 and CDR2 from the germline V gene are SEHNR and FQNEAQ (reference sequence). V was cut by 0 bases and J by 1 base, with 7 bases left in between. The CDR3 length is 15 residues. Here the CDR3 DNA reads TGTGCCAGCAGCTTAGCCTCCGCAAGCAATCAGCCCCAGCATTTT. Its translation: CASSLASASNQPQHF.

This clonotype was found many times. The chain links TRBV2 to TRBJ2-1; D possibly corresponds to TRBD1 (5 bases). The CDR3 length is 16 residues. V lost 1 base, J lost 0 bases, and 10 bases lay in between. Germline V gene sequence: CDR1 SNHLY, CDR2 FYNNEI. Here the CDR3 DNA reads TGTGCCAGCAGTGAAGGGCAGGGTAGCTCCTACAATGAGCAGTTCTTC. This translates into CASSEGQGSSYNEQFF.

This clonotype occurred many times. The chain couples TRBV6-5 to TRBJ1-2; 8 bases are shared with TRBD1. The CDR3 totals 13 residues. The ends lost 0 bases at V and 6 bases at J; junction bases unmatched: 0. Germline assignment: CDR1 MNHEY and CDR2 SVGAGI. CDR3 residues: CASSYSTGDGYTF. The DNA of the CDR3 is TGTGCCAGCAGTTACTCGACAGGGGATGGCTACACCTTC.

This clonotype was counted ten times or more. Here the CDR3 reads CATSETDSTYNEQFF. CDR3 bases: TGTGCCACCAGTGAGACTGACTCGACCTACAATGAGCAGTTCTTC. The chain joins TRBV24-1 to TRBJ2-1; unclear D gene. V was shortened by 4 bases and J by 2 bases, with 11 bases between the two germline ends. The germline CDR1 and CDR2 sequences are KGHDR and SFDVKD. The CDR3 length is 15 residues.

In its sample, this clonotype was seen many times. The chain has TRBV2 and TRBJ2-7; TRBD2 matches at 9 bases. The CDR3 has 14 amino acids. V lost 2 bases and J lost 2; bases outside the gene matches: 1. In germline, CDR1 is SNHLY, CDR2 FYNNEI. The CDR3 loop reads CASSELAGTYEQYF. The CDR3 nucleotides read TGTGCCAGCAGTGAACTAGCGGGAACCTACGAGCAGTACTTC.

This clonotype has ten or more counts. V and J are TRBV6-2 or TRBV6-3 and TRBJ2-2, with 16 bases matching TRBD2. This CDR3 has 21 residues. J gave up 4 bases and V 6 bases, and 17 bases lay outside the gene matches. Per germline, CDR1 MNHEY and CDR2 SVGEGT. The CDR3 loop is CASRSGLAGGKITRATGELFF. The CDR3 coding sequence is TGTGCCAGCAGATCGGGACTAGCGGGAGGGAAAATAACCCGTGCCACCGGGGAGCTGTTTTTT.

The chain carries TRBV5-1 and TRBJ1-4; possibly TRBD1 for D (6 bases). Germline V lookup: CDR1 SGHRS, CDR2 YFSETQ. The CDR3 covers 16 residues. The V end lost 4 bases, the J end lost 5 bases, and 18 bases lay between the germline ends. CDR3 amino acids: CASSGDRSSGNEKLFF. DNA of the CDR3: TGCGCCAGCAGCGGCGACAGGTCCTCCGGGAATGAAAAACTGTTTTTT.

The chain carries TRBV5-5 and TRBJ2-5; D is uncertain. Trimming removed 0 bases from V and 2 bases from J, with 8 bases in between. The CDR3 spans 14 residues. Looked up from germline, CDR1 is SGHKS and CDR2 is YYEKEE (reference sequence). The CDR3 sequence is CASSLDWAQETQYF. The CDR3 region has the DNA TGTGCCAGCAGCTTGGATTGGGCACAAGAGACCCAGTACTTC.

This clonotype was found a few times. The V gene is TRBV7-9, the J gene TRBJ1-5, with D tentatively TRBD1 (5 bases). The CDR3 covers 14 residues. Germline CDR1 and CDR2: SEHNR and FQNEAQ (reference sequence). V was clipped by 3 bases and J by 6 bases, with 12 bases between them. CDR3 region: CASSFGRDSQPQHF. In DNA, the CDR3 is TGTGCCAGCAGCTTTGGCAGGGACTCTCAGCCCCAGCATTTT. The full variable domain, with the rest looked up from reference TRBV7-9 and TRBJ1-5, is DTGVSQNPRHKITKRGQNVTFRCDPISEHNRLYWYRQTLGQGPEFLTYFQNEAQLEKSRLLSDRFSAERPKGSFSTLEIQRTEQGDSAMYLCASSFGRDSQPQHFGDGTRLSIL.

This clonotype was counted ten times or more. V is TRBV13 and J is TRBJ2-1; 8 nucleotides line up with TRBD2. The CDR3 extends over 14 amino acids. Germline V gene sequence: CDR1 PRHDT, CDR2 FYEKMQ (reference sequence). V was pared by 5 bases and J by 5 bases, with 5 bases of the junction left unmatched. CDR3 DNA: TGTGCCAGCAGCCGCACTAGCGGCAACAATGAGCAGTTCTTC. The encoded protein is CASSRTSGNNEQFF.